This TCR beta chain was identified in a study of blood T cell repertoires in COVID-19. In the study overall: Nucleic acid was either cDNA or gDNA, and it came from T cells, B-cell-depleted T cells, or PBMCs.

Per germline, CDR1 MDHEN and CDR2 SYDVKM. The V and J ends lost 4 bases and 3 bases, in that order; junction bases with no gene match: 8. The CDR3 has 15 residues. Sequenced by immunoSEQ multiplex PCR; TCRdb stores in-frame clones only, minus some. Of approximately 150,000 clones listed, about 88% are singletons. V usage is TRBV28 and J usage is TRBJ2-7; TRBD1 agrees at 8 bases. Sequencing used peripheral blood. The receptor was derived from a woman older than 75 with COVID-19, enrolled during active disease. CDR3: CASSSLWTGRYEQYF. Here the CDR3 DNA reads TGTGCCAGCAGTTCCCTATGGACAGGGCGCTACGAGCAGTACTTC.